The entry that follows covers one T cell receptor (beta chain) sequence. No antigen is known for it. A much more abundant neighbour one base away suggests this may be a read error. This record belongs to a study of molecular identifiers for immune sequencing clone quantification. General study results and limits: Highly expanded clone sizes could be underestimated through barcode sharing by identical TCR molecules.

This CDR3 is 13 amino acids long. The V gene's germline CDR1 is SEHNR and CDR2 FQNEAQ (reference sequence). Each CDR3 protein gets one entry after TCRdb re-called the PCR reads with MiXCR. The top ten hold around 0.9% of the sample, which has about 640,000 distinct CDR3 sequences, around 20% seen once. For naive CD8 T cells, sorting used the CD8+CD4-CCR7+CD45RA+ phenotype. Material: naive CD8+ T cells from blood, with Jurkat cell RNA spiked in. The subset denotes: FACS-sorted CD8+CD4-CCR7+CD45RA+ naive T cells. This sequence joins TRBV7-9 and TRBJ2-5, with TRBD1 matching 7 bases. This sequence originates from a human donor in good health. Some libraries in this study had Jurkat cell RNA spiked in. The chain's CDR3 is CASSWDSEEAQYF. The CDR3 region has the DNA TGTGCCAGCAGCTGGGACAGCGAAGAGGCCCAGTACTTC.